This is a list of T cell receptor beta chains from one sample in a study of cytomegalovirus exposure and HLA in healthy donors. Produced via immunoSEQ multiplex PCR; TCRdb's table is partial and in-frame only. The repertoire consists of about 130,000 clones, with approximately 62% occurring once and the leading ten covering approximately 1.6%. Sequencing was carried out using PBMCs. These receptors originate from a human donor in good health. The CDR3 runs from the conserved cysteine through the conserved F or W. The D gene is left open where the match is weak. Part of the rows lack a size; the others show once, few, many or a class for expanded clones.

d_call	v_call	clone_size	j_call	cdr3_aa	cdr3_nt
TRBD2	TRBV4-1	.	TRBJ2-7	CASSQVGGRRREQYF	TGCGCCAGCAGCCAAGTGGGAGGGAGGAGGCGGGAGCAGTACTTC
TRBD2	TRBV27	few	TRBJ2-1	CASSWIAGDSYNEQFF	TGTGCCAGCAGTTGGATAGCGGGTGACTCCTACAATGAGCAGTTCTTC
.	TRBV10-2	.	TRBJ1-4	CASSGSPGGGEKLFF	TGCGCCAGCAGTGGGTCACCCGGCGGAGGTGAAAAACTGTTTTTT
.	TRBV20-1	.	TRBJ2-1	CSALDLDEQFF	TGCAGTGCCTTAGATTTGGATGAGCAGTTCTTC
.	TRBV19	.	TRBJ2-7	CASSIGGLHPYEQYF	TGTGCCAGTAGTATAGGAGGACTTCACCCCTACGAGCAGTACTTC
TRBD1	TRBV5-1	.	TRBJ2-1	CASSSPGQGANEQFF	TGCGCCAGCAGCTCACCGGGACAGGGGGCCAATGAGCAGTTCTTC
TRBD2	TRBV28	.	TRBJ2-2	CASSVGIWGTSGSHTGELFF	TGTGCCAGCAGTGTAGGAATATGGGGGACTAGCGGGAGTCACACCGGGGAGCTGTTTTTT
TRBD1	TRBV6-5	few	TRBJ1-5	CASSPGQGGQPQHF	TGTGCCAGCAGTCCGGGACAGGGCGGTCAGCCCCAGCATTTT
.	TRBV28	.	TRBJ1-5	CASSLLAGRDQPQHF	TGTGCCAGCAGTTTATTGGCAGGGCGAGATCAGCCCCAGCATTTT
TRBD2	TRBV7-3	.	TRBJ2-3	CASSHGLAGGPRADTQYF	TGTGCCAGCAGTCATGGGCTAGCGGGAGGGCCTAGGGCAGATACGCAGTATTTT
.	TRBV5-5	.	TRBJ2-7	CASSWGIAASYEQYF	TGTGCCAGCAGCTGGGGAATAGCGGCCTCCTACGAGCAGTACTTC
TRBD1	TRBV6-5	once	TRBJ2-1	CASSQDRGRLNEQFF	TGTGCCAGCAGCCAGGACAGGGGGCGCTTGAATGAGCAGTTCTTC
TRBD1	TRBV5-4	once	TRBJ2-5	CASSGPTGGVSQETQYF	TGTGCCAGCAGCGGACCGACAGGGGGAGTAAGCCAAGAGACCCAGTACTTC
TRBD1	TRBV7-7	few	TRBJ1-4	CASSKRQGTNEKLFF	TGTGCCAGCAGCAAAAGACAGGGAACAAATGAAAAACTGTTTTTT
TRBD1	TRBV28	.	TRBJ2-2	CASSFRTGRGGELFF	TGTGCCAGCAGTTTCAGGACAGGGAGAGGCGGGGAGCTGTTTTTT
TRBD2	TRBV7-2	.	TRBJ2-7	CASSLVGLATAYEQYF	TGTGCCAGCAGCTTAGTTGGACTAGCGACTGCCTACGAGCAGTACTTC
TRBD2	TRBV5-1	few	TRBJ2-1	CASSSGLAGEGEQFF	TGCGCCAGCAGCTCCGGACTAGCGGGGGAGGGCGAGCAGTTCTTC
.	TRBV19	.	TRBJ2-2	CASSDDWLANTGELFF	TGTGCCAGTAGTGATGATTGGCTAGCGAACACCGGGGAGCTGTTTTTT
.	TRBV7-9	.	TRBJ2-7	CASSLGTSRDYEQYF	TGTGCCAGCAGCTTAGGAACTAGCAGAGACTACGAGCAGTACTTC
.	TRBV7-2	.	TRBJ2-7	CASSPPPARDYEQYF	TGTGCCAGCAGCCCGCCTCCAGCGCGAGACTACGAGCAGTACTTC
TRBD1	TRBV28	few	TRBJ2-7	CASRATGTGGYEQYF	TGTGCCAGCAGGGCTACCGGGACAGGGGGCTACGAGCAGTACTTC
TRBD1	TRBV7-2	.	TRBJ1-4	CASSFRDRDEKLFF	TGTGCCAGCAGCTTCCGGGACAGGGACGAAAAACTGTTTTTT
TRBD2	TRBV10-3	once	TRBJ2-7	CAIRGGSGNYEQYF	TGTGCCATCAGAGGGGGTAGCGGGAACTACGAGCAGTACTTC
TRBD2	TRBV18	.	TRBJ2-2	CASSLSRLARTGELFF	TGTGCCAGCTCACTCTCTAGACTAGCCAGAACCGGGGAGCTGTTTTTT
.	TRBV4-2	.	TRBJ1-5	CASSQASVETGDQHF	TGTGCCAGCAGCCAAGCTTCTGTAGAAACGGGGGACCAGCATTTT
.	TRBV28	.	TRBJ2-7	CASSLGQEAYEQYF	TGTGCCAGCAGTTTAGGACAAGAAGCCTACGAGCAGTACTTC
.	TRBV7-2	.	TRBJ2-7	CASSLAYNSYEQYF	TGTGCCAGCAGCTTAGCATACAATTCCTACGAGCAGTACTTC
.	TRBV7-9	.	TRBJ1-4	CASSLVQAHRLFF	TGTGCCAGCAGCTTAGTGCAGGCCCACAGACTGTTTTTT
TRBD1	TRBV5-5	.	TRBJ1-3	CASSSGQTSGNTIYF	TGTGCCAGCAGCTCGGGACAGACCTCTGGAAACACCATATATTTT
TRBD1	TRBV18	.	TRBJ2-5	CASSPPDRVQETQYF	TGTGCCAGCTCACCACCGGACAGGGTCCAAGAGACCCAGTACTTC
.	TRBV7-8	.	TRBJ2-7	CASSPSSYEQYF	TGTGCCAGCAGCCCCAGCTCCTACGAGCAGTACTTC
.	TRBV10-3	few	TRBJ1-1	CAISPGSMNTEAFF	TGTGCCATCAGTCCGGGATCCATGAACACTGAAGCTTTCTTT
.	TRBV28	few	TRBJ1-2	CASRMGGYGYTF	TGTGCCAGCAGGATGGGGGGGTATGGCTACACCTTC
.	TRBV11-2	.	TRBJ2-1	CASSFSGRAGTYNEQFF	TGTGCCAGCAGCTTTTCGGGTCGAGCGGGTACCTACAATGAGCAGTTCTTC
TRBD1	TRBV29-1	few	TRBJ1-1	CSVEDRARTEAFF	TGCAGCGTCGAGGACAGGGCAAGAACTGAAGCTTTCTTT
TRBD2	TRBV10-1	few	TRBJ2-3	CASSVASGPTDTQYF	TGCGCCAGCAGTGTGGCTAGCGGACCCACAGATACGCAGTATTTT
TRBD2	TRBV29-1	.	TRBJ2-3	CSVAGRLAGAVDTQYF	TGCAGCGTTGCTGGGCGGCTAGCGGGAGCTGTAGATACGCAGTATTTT
.	TRBV12-5	.	TRBJ1-1	CASAVGGVSGTEAFF	TGTGCTAGTGCGGTGGGGGGGGTATCGGGGACTGAAGCTTTCTTT
TRBD1	TRBV4-1	once	TRBJ2-7	CASSQEPGQGSYEQYF	TGCGCCAGCAGCCAAGAACCGGGACAGGGCTCCTACGAGCAGTACTTC
.	TRBV6-5	.	TRBJ2-1	CASSYGGDEQFF	TGTGCCAGCAGTTACGGGGGCGATGAGCAGTTCTTC
.	TRBV5-1	.	TRBJ2-2	CASSFLSNTGELFF	TGCGCCAGCAGCTTCCTTAGTAACACCGGGGAGCTGTTTTTT
TRBD2	TRBV7-2	.	TRBJ2-7	CASSSTSGPYEQYF	TGTGCCAGCAGCTCCACTAGCGGACCCTACGAGCAGTACTTC
.	TRBV7-2	.	TRBJ2-7	CASSLAGSSYEQYF	TGTGCCAGCAGCTTAGCCGGGAGCTCCTACGAGCAGTACTTC
.	TRBV6-1	few	TRBJ1-2	CASMGFANYGYTF	TGTGCCAGCATGGGCTTCGCGAACTATGGCTACACCTTC
TRBD1	TRBV5-4	.	TRBJ1-1	CASSIGQGATEAFF	TGTGCCAGCAGCATAGGACAGGGGGCGACCGAAGCTTTCTTT
.	TRBV28	.	TRBJ2-3	CASSPAAAGTDTQYF	TGTGCCAGCAGTCCCGCAGCAGCAGGAACAGATACGCAGTATTTT
TRBD2	TRBV6-5	.	TRBJ2-1	CASSLGGRSRNEQFF	TGTGCCAGCAGTTTGGGCGGGAGAAGTCGGAATGAGCAGTTCTTC
.	TRBV7-3	few	TRBJ1-1	CASSQDHMNTEAFF	TGTGCCAGCAGCCAAGATCACATGAACACTGAAGCTTTCTTT
TRBD1	TRBV29-1	.	TRBJ1-2	CIILDRRGGGYTF	TGCATCATATTGGACAGGAGGGGCGGTGGCTACACCTTC